Below, 10 T cell receptor beta chains from the same sample are listed, as sequenced in a study of blood T cell repertoires in COVID-19. Clones were sequenced by immunoSEQ multiplex PCR, and TCRdb holds only the in-frame ones, with some missing. The sample lists about 210,000 clones; around four fifths were seen once. Input material: peripheral blood. The receptors were sampled from a woman aged 45-65 years with acute or convalescent COVID-19.

In this sample, this clone turned up once. This sample also contains other DNA sequences that code for the same CDR3. The chain couples TRBV9 to TRBJ2-1, with 12 bases matching TRBD2. Germline CDR1 and CDR2: SGDLS and YYNGEE. V gave up 0 bases and J gave up 8 bases; unmatched junction bases: 3. The CDR3 has 15 residues. This CDR3 reads CASSVGLAGVDEQFF. CDR3 in DNA: TGTGCCAGCAGCGTAGGACTAGCGGGAGTAGATGAGCAGTTCTTC.

The genes are TRBV10-2 and TRBJ1-1, with unresolved D. The CDR3 contains 13 residues. Trimming pared 8 bases from V and 1 base from J, leaving 11 bases between. Germline V gene data show CDR1 as WSHSY and CDR2 as SAAADI. The CDR3 sequence is CASRVGKNTEAFF. DNA for the CDR3: TGCGCCAGCCGAGTGGGCAAGAACACTGAAGCTTTCTTT.

This sequence joins TRBV28 and TRBJ2-3; perhaps TRBD1 as D (5 bases). The germline V and J ends were trimmed by 3 bases and 5 bases, with 15 bases remaining between them. The CDR3 is 15 residues long. CDR1 and CDR2 (germline): MDHEN, SYDVKM. The CDR3 spells CASSFAGFRGDTQYF. Written as DNA, the CDR3 is TGTGCCAGCAGTTTCGCAGGGTTTCGTGGAGATACGCAGTATTTT.

This chain links TRBV9 with TRBJ2-1, with TRBD2 matching 15 bases. J lost 9 bases, V lost 4 bases, and 17 bases had no gene match. The CDR3 has 19 amino acids. Germline V lookup: CDR1 SGDLS, CDR2 YYNGEE. The CDR3 sequence is CASSPWGLPGTSGRPEQFF. CDR3 DNA: TGTGCCAGCAGCCCATGGGGCCTTCCCGGGACTAGCGGGAGGCCTGAGCAGTTCTTC.

The rearrangement links TRBV18 to TRBJ1-6, with TRBD1 matching 9 bases. There are 15 residues in the CDR3. The trim removed 3 bases at V and 7 bases at J, leaving 4 bases unmatched. The germline gives CDR1 KGHSH, CDR2 LQKENI. DNA of the CDR3: TGTGCCAGCTCACCTGGGACAGGGCCCAATTCACCCCTCCACTTT. It encodes CASSPGTGPNSPLHF.

The chain links TRBV10-2 to TRBJ1-6; a weak D match, TRBD1 (5 bases). Looked up from germline, CDR1 is WSHSY and CDR2 is SAAADI. The CDR3 loop spans 14 amino acids. The ends were cut back, 7 bases at V and 7 bases at J, with 14 bases in the middle. CDR3 loop: CASIRGGLNSPLHF. Written as DNA, the CDR3 is TGCGCCAGCATAAGGGGAGGGCTGAATTCACCCCTCCACTTT.

This chain joins TRBV9 and TRBJ2-1; no definite D call. Per the germline V gene, CDR1 is SGDLS and CDR2 is YYNGEE. V lost 0 bases to trimming and J lost 5 bases, with 9 bases between them. The CDR3 is 14 amino acids. The CDR3, as DNA: TGTGCCAGCAGCGTAGCTAACGTGGACAATGAGCAGTTCTTC. Encoded protein: CASSVANVDNEQFF.

The genes are TRBV9 and TRBJ2-2; TRBD1 matches at 7 bases. Trimming took 3 bases from V and 3 from J; bases not matched to a gene: 2. There are 14 residues in the CDR3. Germline V gene sequence: CDR1 SGDLS, CDR2 YYNGEE. The CDR3 bases are TGTGCCAGCAGCGCAGGGGGTTACACCGGGGAGCTGTTTTTT. This translates into CASSAGGYTGELFF.

This chain uses TRBV6-9 with TRBJ2-5; D is possibly TRBD2 (6 bases). The length of the CDR3 is 15 residues. Trimming left V 0 bases short and J 3 bases short, with 11 bases between. Looked up from germline, CDR1 is MNHGY and CDR2 is SVAAGI. The CDR3 DNA reads as TGTGCCAGCAGTTATTCATCAATAGCGGAAGAGACCCAGTACTTC. This gives the protein CASSYSSIAEETQYF.

The rearrangement joins TRBV28 to TRBJ2-3; TRBD2 might be the D (6 bases). The CDR3 has 15 residues. Germline lookup yields CDR1 MDHEN and CDR2 SYDVKM. Trimming shortened V by 5 bases and J by 2 bases, and 14 bases separated the two germline ends. CDR3 protein: CASSTTRGLTDTQYF. DNA for the CDR3: TGTGCCAGCAGTACGACTAGGGGACTCACAGATACGCAGTATTTT. The whole variable domain, remainder taken from reference TRBV28 and TRBJ2-3, is DVKVTQSSRYLVKRTGEKVFLECVQDMDHENMFWYRQDPGLGLRLIYFSYDVKMKEKGDIPEGYSVSREKKERFSLILESASTNQTSMYLCASSTTRGLTDTQYFGPGTRLTVL.